This T cell receptor (beta chain) was identified during a study of OX40 agonist ivuxolimab in advanced cancers. Across the study: The patients got ivuxolimab, which is an agonistic anti-OX40 (CD134) antibody. Patients treated during dose escalation were battling hepatocellular carcinoma, melanoma, renal cell or head and neck cancer. Males comprised over 80% of the group, whose mean age was approximately 60 years (range roughly 23 to 90).

The trim removed 5 bases at V and 0 bases at J, leaving 6 bases unmatched. The germline gives CDR1 SGHTA, CDR2 FQGTGA. CDR3 length equals 16 residues. Sequencing was performed with immunoSEQ multiplex PCR; in TCRdb, only in-frame clones are kept and a portion is missing. The data hold approximately 70,000 clones, with roughly 89% observed a single time. This receptor was taken from an adult with an advanced solid tumor such as melanoma, head and neck, liver or kidney cancer. V usage is TRBV7-3 and J usage is TRBJ2-2, with 7 nucleotides matching TRBD1. The sequencing here drew on CD4+ or CD8+ T cells sorted from blood, taken in a trial of the OX40 agonist ivuxolimab. The CDR3: CASSPAGGTNTGELFF. CDR3 nucleotides: TGTGCCAGCAGCCCTGCAGGGGGTACGAACACCGGGGAGCTGTTTTTT.